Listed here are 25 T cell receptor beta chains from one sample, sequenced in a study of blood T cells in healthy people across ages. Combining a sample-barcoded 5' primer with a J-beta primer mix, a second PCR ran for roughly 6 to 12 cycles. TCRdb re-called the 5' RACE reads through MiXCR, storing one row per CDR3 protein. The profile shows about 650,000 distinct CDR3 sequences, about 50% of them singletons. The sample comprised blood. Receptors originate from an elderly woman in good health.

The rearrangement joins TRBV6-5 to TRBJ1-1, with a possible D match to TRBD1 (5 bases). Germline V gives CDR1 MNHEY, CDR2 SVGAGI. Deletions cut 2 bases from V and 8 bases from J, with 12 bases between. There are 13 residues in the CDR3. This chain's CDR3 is CASSYGGLMEAFF. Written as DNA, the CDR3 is TGTGCCAGCAGTTACGGGGGGTTAATGGAAGCTTTCTTT.

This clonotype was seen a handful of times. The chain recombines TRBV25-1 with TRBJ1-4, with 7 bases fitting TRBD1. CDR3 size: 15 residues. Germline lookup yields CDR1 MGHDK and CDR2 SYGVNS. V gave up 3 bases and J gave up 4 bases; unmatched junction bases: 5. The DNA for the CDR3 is TGTGCCAGCAGTGACCGGGACAGTCTTAATGAAAAACTGTTTTTT. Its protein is CASSDRDSLNEKLFF.

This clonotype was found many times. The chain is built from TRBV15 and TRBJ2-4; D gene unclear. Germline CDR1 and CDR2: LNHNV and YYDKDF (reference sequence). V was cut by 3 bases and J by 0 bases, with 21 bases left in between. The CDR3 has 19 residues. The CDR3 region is CATSRKAADAAIAKNIQYF. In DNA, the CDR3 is TGTGCCACCAGCAGGAAGGCGGCCGATGCAGCTATAGCCAAAAACATTCAGTACTTC.

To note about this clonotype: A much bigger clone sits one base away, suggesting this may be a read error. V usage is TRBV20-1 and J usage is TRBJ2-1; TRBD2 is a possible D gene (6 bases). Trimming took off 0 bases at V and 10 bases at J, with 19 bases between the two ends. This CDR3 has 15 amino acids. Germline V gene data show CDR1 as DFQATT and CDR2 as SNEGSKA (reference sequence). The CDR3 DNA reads TGCAGTGCTAGAGATCCCGGGACTGGCTCCTACGAGCAGTTCTTC. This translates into CSARDPGTGSYEQFF.

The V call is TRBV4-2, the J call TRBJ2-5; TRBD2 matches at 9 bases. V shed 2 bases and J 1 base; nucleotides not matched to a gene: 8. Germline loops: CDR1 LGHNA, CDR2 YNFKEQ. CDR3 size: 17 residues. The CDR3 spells CASSQPTGLARQETQYF. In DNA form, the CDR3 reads TGTGCCAGCAGCCAACCCACCGGACTAGCGCGCCAAGAGACCCAGTACTTC.

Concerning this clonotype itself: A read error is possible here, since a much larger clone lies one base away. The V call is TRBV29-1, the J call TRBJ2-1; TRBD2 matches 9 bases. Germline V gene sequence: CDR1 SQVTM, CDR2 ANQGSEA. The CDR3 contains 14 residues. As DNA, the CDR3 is TGCAGCGTTGAAATGGGACTAGCTGGGGATGAGCAGCTCTTC. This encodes CSVEMGLAGDEQLF.

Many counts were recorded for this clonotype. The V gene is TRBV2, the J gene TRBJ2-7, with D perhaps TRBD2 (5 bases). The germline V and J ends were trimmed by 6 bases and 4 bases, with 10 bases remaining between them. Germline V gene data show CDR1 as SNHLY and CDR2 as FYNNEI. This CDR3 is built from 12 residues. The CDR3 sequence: CASRPGMYEQYF. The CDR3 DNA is TGTGCCAGCAGACCCGGGATGTACGAGCAGTACTTC. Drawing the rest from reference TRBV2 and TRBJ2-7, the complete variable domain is EPEVTQTPSHQVTQMGQEVILRCVPISNHLYFYWYRQILGQKVEFLVSFYNNEISEKSEIFDDQFSVERPDGSNFTLKIRSTKLEDSAMYFCASRPGMYEQYFGPGTRLTVT.

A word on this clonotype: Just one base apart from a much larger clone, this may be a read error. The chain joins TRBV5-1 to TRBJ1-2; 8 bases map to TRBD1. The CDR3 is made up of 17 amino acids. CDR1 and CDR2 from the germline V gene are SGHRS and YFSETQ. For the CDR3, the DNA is TGCGCCAGCAGCCCCTGGGAAAGACAGGGGAAGGCACGTGGCAACACCTTC. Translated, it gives CASSPWERQGKARGNTF.

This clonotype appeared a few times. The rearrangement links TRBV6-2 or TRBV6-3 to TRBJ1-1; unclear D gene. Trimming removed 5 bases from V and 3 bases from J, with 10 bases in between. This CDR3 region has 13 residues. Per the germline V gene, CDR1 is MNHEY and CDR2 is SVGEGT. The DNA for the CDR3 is TGTGCCAGCAGTGACGCAGAGTACACTGAAGCTTTCTTT. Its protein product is CASSDAEYTEAFF.

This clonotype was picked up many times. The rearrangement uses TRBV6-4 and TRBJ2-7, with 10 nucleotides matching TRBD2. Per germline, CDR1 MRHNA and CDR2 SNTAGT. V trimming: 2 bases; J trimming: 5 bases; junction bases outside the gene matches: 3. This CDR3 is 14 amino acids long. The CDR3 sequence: CASSDAAGGNEQYF. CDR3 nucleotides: TGTGCCAGCAGTGACGCAGCGGGAGGGAACGAGCAGTACTTC.

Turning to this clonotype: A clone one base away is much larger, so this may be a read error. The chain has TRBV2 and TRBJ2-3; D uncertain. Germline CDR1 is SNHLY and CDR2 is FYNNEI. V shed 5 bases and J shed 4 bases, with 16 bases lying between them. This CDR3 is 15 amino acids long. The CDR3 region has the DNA TGTGCCAGCAGTAAAGAGATCCTCGACGCAGATACGCAGTATTTT. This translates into CASSKEILDADTQYF.

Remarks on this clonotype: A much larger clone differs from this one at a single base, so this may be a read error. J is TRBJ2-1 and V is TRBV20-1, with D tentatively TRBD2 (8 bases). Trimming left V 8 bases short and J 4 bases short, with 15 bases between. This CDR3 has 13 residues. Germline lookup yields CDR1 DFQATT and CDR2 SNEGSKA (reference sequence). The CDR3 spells CSRGLAGYNEQFF. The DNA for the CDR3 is TGCAGTAGGGGGCTAGCGGGTTACAATGAGCAGTTCTTC.

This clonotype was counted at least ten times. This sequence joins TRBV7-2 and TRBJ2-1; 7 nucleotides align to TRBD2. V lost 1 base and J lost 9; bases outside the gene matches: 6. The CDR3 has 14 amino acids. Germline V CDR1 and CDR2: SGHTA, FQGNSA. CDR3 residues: CASSLEAGVGEQFF. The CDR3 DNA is TGTGCCAGCAGCTTAGAGGCGGGAGTGGGTGAGCAGTTCTTC. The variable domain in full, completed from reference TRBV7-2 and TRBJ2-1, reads GAGVSQSPSNKVTEKGKDVELRCDPISGHTALYWYRQSLGQGLEFLIYFQGNSAPDKSGLPSDRFSAERTGGSVSTLTIQRTQQEDSAVYLCASSLEAGVGEQFFGPGTRLTVL.

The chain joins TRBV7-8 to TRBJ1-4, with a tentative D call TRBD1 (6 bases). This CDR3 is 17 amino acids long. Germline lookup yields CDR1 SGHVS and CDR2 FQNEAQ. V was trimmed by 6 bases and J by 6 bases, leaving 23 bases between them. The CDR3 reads CASSRGAAGEFYEKLFF. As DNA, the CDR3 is TGTGCCAGCAGTCGCGGAGCTGCAGGGGAGTTTTATGAAAAACTGTTTTTT.

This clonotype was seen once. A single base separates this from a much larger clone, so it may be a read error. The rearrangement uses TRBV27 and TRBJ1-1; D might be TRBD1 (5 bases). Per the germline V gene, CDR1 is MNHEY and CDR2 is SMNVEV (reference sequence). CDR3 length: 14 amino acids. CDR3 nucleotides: TGTGCCAGCAGTCAATACACGAAGGACACTAAAGCTTTCTTT. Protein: CASSQYTKDTKAFF.

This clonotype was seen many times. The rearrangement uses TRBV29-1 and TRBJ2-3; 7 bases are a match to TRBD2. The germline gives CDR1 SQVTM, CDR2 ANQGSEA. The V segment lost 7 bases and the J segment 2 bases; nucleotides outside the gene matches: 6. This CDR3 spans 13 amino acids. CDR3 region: CSAPSGNTDTQYF. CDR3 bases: TGCAGCGCCCCTAGCGGTAACACAGATACGCAGTATTTT.

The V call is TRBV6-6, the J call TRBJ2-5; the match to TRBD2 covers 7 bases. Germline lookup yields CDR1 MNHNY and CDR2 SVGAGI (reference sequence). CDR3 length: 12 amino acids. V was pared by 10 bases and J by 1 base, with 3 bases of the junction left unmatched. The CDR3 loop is CATRTSQETQYF. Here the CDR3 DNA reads TGTGCCACCCGGACTAGCCAAGAGACCCAGTACTTC.

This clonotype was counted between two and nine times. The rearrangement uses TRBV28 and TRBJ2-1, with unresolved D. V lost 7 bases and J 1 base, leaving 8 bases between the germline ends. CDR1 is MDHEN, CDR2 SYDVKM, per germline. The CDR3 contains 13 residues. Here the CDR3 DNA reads TGTGCCAGCAAAAGGGCTTCCTACAATGAGCAGTTCTTC. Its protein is CASKRASYNEQFF.

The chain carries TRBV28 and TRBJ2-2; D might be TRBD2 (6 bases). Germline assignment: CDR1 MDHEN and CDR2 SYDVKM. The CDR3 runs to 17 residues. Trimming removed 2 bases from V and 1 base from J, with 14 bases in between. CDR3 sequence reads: CASSLGGKGRNTGELFF. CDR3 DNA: TGTGCCAGCAGTTTAGGGGGGAAGGGGCGGAACACCGGGGAGCTGTTTTTT.

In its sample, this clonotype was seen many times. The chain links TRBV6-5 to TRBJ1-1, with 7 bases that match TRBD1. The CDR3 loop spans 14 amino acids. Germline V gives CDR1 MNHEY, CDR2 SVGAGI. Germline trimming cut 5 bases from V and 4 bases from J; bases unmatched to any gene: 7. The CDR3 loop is CASSGTARRTEAFF. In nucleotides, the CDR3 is TGTGCCAGCAGTGGGACAGCCCGGCGCACTGAAGCTTTCTTT.

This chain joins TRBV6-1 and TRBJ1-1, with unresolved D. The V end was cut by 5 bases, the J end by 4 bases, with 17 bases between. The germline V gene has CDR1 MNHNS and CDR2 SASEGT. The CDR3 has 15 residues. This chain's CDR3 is CASSFEGLRPTEAFF. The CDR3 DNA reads TGTGCCAGCAGTTTCGAAGGACTCCGTCCCACTGAAGCTTTCTTT.

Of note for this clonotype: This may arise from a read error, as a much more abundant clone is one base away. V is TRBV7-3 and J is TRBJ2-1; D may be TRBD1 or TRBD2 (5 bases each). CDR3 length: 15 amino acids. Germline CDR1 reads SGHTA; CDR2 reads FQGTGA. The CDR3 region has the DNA TGTGCCAGCAGCTTAATAGGGGCTAGCAACAATGAGCGGTTCTTC. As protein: CASSLIGASNNERFF.

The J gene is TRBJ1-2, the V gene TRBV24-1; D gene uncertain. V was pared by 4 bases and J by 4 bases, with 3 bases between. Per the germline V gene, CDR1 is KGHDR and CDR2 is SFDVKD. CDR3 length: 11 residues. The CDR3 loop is CATSDSYGYTF. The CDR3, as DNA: TGTGCCACCAGTGACAGCTATGGCTACACCTTC.

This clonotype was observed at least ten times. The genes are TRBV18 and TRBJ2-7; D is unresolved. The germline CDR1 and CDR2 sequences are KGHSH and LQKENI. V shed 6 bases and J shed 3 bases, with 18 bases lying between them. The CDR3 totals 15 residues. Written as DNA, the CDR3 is TGTGCCAGCTCCCCCGCTCACGATCGCCTCTACGAGCAGTACTTC. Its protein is CASSPAHDRLYEQYF.

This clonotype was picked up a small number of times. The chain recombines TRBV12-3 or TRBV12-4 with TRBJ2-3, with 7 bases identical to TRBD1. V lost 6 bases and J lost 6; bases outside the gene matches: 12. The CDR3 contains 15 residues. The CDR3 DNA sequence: TGTGCCAGCAGGACCGGACTTACAGGGGAGGATACGCAGTATTTT. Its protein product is CASRTGLTGEDTQYF.